These 15 T cell receptor beta chains share one sample of origin, sequenced in a study of blood T cell repertoires in COVID-19. The method was immunoSEQ multiplex PCR; TCRdb's version includes in-frame clones alone and lacks a portion of them. The table shows approximately 77,000 clones, with over 85% occurring only once. Specimen: peripheral blood. The receptor source for this set is a man in his forties or fifties with active COVID-19.

The rearrangement uses TRBV6-4 and TRBJ1-1; 8 bases agree with TRBD1. CDR1 and CDR2 (germline): MRHNA, SNTAGT. V gave up 9 bases and J gave up 4 bases; unmatched junction bases: 16. The CDR3 runs 16 residues. The CDR3 is CARVGQGTTGLTEAFF. Here the CDR3 DNA reads TGTGCCAGGGTAGGACAGGGCACAACAGGTCTCACTGAAGCTTTCTTT.

This sequence joins TRBV7-9 and TRBJ2-7; 7 bases match TRBD2. The CDR3 has 13 amino acids. The germline V gene encodes CDR1 SEHNR and CDR2 FQNEAQ (reference sequence). Trimming cost V 1 base and J 4 bases; bases outside gene matches: 1. CDR3 residues: CASSLDGGYEQYF. The CDR3 DNA follows: TGTGCCAGCAGCTTAGACGGGGGGTACGAGCAGTACTTC. Complete variable domain (other parts from reference TRBV7-9 and TRBJ2-7): DTGVSQNPRHKITKRGQNVTFRCDPISEHNRLYWYRQTLGQGPEFLTYFQNEAQLEKSRLLSDRFSAERPKGSFSTLEIQRTEQGDSAMYLCASSLDGGYEQYFGPGTRLTVT.

This clone was detected only once. V usage is TRBV28 and J usage is TRBJ1-4, with 9 bases lining up with TRBD1. J was trimmed by 6 bases and V by 1 base; bases with no gene match: 6. In germline, CDR1 is MDHEN, CDR2 SYDVKM. The CDR3 runs to 16 residues. The CDR3 sequence is CASSLSAGTGHEKLFF. The CDR3 DNA sequence: TGTGCCAGCAGTTTATCCGCCGGGACAGGGCATGAAAAACTGTTTTTT.

This clone was seen only once. J is TRBJ2-4 and V is TRBV6-2 or TRBV6-3, with a possible D match to TRBD2 (5 bases). CDR1 is MNHEY and CDR2 is SVGEGT in the germline V gene. This CDR3 has 12 amino acids. V lost 4 bases and J lost 8, with 9 bases in between. CDR3 DNA: TGTGCCAGCAGTTCGGGGTTGTACATTCAGTACTTC. This codes for CASSSGLYIQYF.

In DNA form, the CDR3 reads TGCAGCGTTGTAGGAGACAGAGACACAGATACGCAGTATTTT. Encoded protein: CSVVGDRDTDTQYF. The chain combines TRBV29-1 with TRBJ2-3; perhaps TRBD1 as D (5 bases). The CDR3 consists of 14 residues. Trimming pared 4 bases from V and 2 bases from J, leaving 13 bases between. Germline V gives CDR1 SQVTM, CDR2 ANQGSEA.

The gene calls are TRBV30 and TRBJ2-1; D remains unclear. The CDR3 consists of 14 residues. Germline V lookup: CDR1 GTSNPN, CDR2 SVGIG (reference sequence). Trimming took 1 base from V and 8 from J, leaving 15 bases between them. The chain's CDR3 is CAWSGNSHADEQFF. As DNA, the CDR3 is TGTGCCTGGAGTGGGAATTCCCACGCGGATGAGCAGTTCTTC.

J is TRBJ1-1 and V is TRBV5-6; 7 nucleotides agree with TRBD1. This CDR3 has 14 amino acids. Germline V gives CDR1 SGHDT, CDR2 YYEEEE. V shed 5 bases, J shed 5 bases, and the junction held 9 bases outside the gene matches. CDR3 in amino acids: CASSSTDRETEAFF. In nucleotides, the CDR3 is TGTGCCAGCAGTTCTACTGACAGGGAAACTGAAGCTTTCTTT. The variable domain in full, with the rest retrieved from reference TRBV5-6 and TRBJ1-1, is DAGVTQSPTHLIKTRGQQVTLRCSPKSGHDTVSWYQQALGQGPQFIFQYYEEEERQRGNFPDRFSGHQFPNYSSELNVNALLLGDSALYLCASSSTDRETEAFFGQGTRLTVV.

V and J are TRBV14 and TRBJ1-1; D not certain. V dropped 2 bases and J dropped 4 bases, with 17 bases sitting between them. This CDR3 region has 16 residues. The germline gives CDR1 SGHDN, CDR2 FVKESK. CDR3 nucleotide sequence: TGTGCCAGCAGCCAATCGGCAGGTGTTTTGCGCACTGAAGCTTTCTTT. Its protein product is CASSQSAGVLRTEAFF.

V usage is TRBV28 and J usage is TRBJ1-6; a weak D match, TRBD1 (5 bases). Germline CDR1 is MDHEN and CDR2 is SYDVKM. The CDR3 loop spans 15 amino acids. Trimming took 10 bases from V and 7 from J, leaving 20 bases between them. The CDR3 sequence is CATKWQGGLNSPLHF. CDR3 bases: TGTGCCACTAAATGGCAGGGAGGTTTGAATTCACCCCTCCACTTT.

The J gene is TRBJ1-1, the V gene TRBV11-1; possible D gene TRBD1, 5 bases. V lost 4 bases, J lost 5 bases, and 17 bases lay in between. This CDR3 region has 15 residues. CDR1 and CDR2 (germline): SGHAT, FQDESV (reference sequence). The CDR3 bases are TGTGCCAGCAGCTGGACAATGGGCACGGGTACTGAAGCTTTCTTT. It specifies CASSWTMGTGTEAFF. Full variable domain (remainder filled in from reference TRBV11-1 and TRBJ1-1): EAEVAQSPRYKITEKSQAVAFWCDPISGHATLYWYRQILGQGPELLVQFQDESVVDDSQLPKDRFSAERLKGVDSTLKIQPAELGDSAMYLCASSWTMGTGTEAFFGQGTRLTVV.

This clone is medium-sized in the sample. The chain combines TRBV7-2 with TRBJ2-7; possible D gene TRBD2, 6 bases. Germline loops: CDR1 SGHTA, CDR2 FQGNSA. Deletions cut 2 bases from V and 6 bases from J, with 11 bases between. The CDR3 sequence is 13 residues long. The chain's CDR3 is CASSLFSGGEQYF. CDR3 nucleotides: TGTGCCAGCAGCTTATTTTCCGGGGGCGAGCAGTACTTC.

This chain joins TRBV21-1 and TRBJ1-1; the table's D gene call, TRBD1, was not cross checked with the DNA. TRBV21-1 is listed as a pseudogene. This CDR3 is 15 amino acids long. This chain's CDR3 is CASLSQGYMNTEAFF. The DNA of the CDR3 is TGTGCCAGCCTTTCACAGGGATACATGAACACTGAAGCTTTCTTT.

V and J are TRBV5-5 and TRBJ2-3; possibly TRBD1 for D (6 bases). This CDR3 spans 14 amino acids. Germline assignment: CDR1 SGHKS and CDR2 YYEKEE (reference sequence). Trimming took 3 bases from V and 4 from J, leaving 12 bases between them. CDR3 protein: CASSWGLDADTQYF. The CDR3 coding sequence is TGTGCCAGCAGCTGGGGGCTAGACGCAGATACGCAGTATTTT.

The V gene is TRBV18, the J gene TRBJ2-3; TRBD1 matches 7 bases. Unmatched junction bases numbered 10, after V lost 2 bases and J lost 2 bases. The CDR3 is 17 residues long. Germline V gene data show CDR1 as KGHSH and CDR2 as LQKENI. CDR3 nucleotide sequence: TGTGCCAGCTCACCATCTGCCGGGACAGTGAACACAGATACGCAGTATTTT. Its protein is CASSPSAGTVNTDTQYF.

In this sample, this clone turned up once. The chain links TRBV7-3 to TRBJ2-1, with 9 bases lining up with TRBD2. V lost 5 bases, J lost 1 base, and 6 bases stayed unmatched. This CDR3 has 16 residues. Germline lookup yields CDR1 SGHTA and CDR2 FQGTGA. CDR3 loop: CASSGAGGPSYNEQFF. The CDR3, as DNA: TGTGCCAGCAGCGGGGCGGGAGGGCCGTCCTACAATGAGCAGTTCTTC.